The 20 T cell receptor beta chains below all came from one sample that was sequenced in a study of regulatory T cells in long-lasting Graves disease. Library construction for TCR beta used iRepertoire HTBI primers and Arm-PCR of CDR3 regions. TCRdb called the multiplex PCR reads again in MiXCR, with one record for every CDR3 protein. There are roughly 410,000 distinct CDR3 sequences in the sample; approximately 15% occur only once, and about 7.6% lies in the top ten. Time point given: newly diagnosed GD, antithyroid drugs for less than 3 months. The TCR library used RNA extracted from PBMCs. The sample was also reused in another study, on T cells in Graves' hyperthyroidism and ophthalmopathy.

The specimen comprised peripheral blood mononuclear cells (PBMCs), sampled at new diagnosis, from a patient treated with antithyroid drugs. Every receptor here comes from a woman in her forties with Graves disease.

This clonotype was counted many times. This chain connects TRBV10-3 to TRBJ2-1; 7 nucleotides align to TRBD2. The better agreement between TRBJ2-5 and the DNA end casts doubt on the J call. Per the germline V gene, CDR1 is ENHRY and CDR2 is SYGVKD. This CDR3 contains 16 residues. The CDR3 reads CAISDGHQRGQETQYF. CDR3 DNA: TGTGCCATCAGTGATGGACATCAGCGGGGACAAGAGACCCAGTACTTC.

The chain uses TRBV11-3 and TRBJ2-3; 8 nucleotides agree with TRBD2. The ends lost 6 bases at V and 2 bases at J; junction bases unmatched: 1. Per germline, CDR1 SGHNT and CDR2 YENEEA. The CDR3 extends over 13 amino acids. The CDR3 DNA reads as TGTGCCAGCAGTAGCGGGGACACAGATACGCAGTATTTT. This encodes CASSSGDTDTQYF.

This clonotype was detected ten times or more. The chain couples TRBV12-3 or TRBV12-4 to TRBJ2-3; D may be TRBD1 or TRBD2 (6 bases each). The V end was cut by 5 bases, the J end by 4 bases, with 13 bases between. This CDR3 is built from 14 residues. This CDR3 is CASSPGGPPDTQYF. CDR3 bases: TGTGCCAGCAGTCCCGGGGGCCCCCCAGATACGCAGTATTTT.

V gene TRBV20-1 combines with J gene TRBJ2-7; 10 positions match TRBD2. CDR1 DFQATT and CDR2 SNEGSKA come from the germline V gene (reference sequence). This CDR3 spans 15 amino acids. Trimming took 5 bases from V and 0 from J; bases not matched to a gene: 7. Here the CDR3 reads CSASTSGILSYEQYF. CDR3 coding DNA: TGCAGTGCTTCTACTAGCGGGATTCTCTCCTACGAGCAGTACTTC.

This clonotype was counted ten times or more. The chain links TRBV7-2 to TRBJ2-1, with 15 bases lining up with TRBD2. Germline lookup yields CDR1 SGHTA and CDR2 FQGNSA. CDR3 length equals 18 residues. The trim removed 4 bases at V and 1 base at J, leaving 5 bases unmatched. CDR3 DNA sequence: TGTGCCAGCAGCTCAGGGACTAGCGGGAGGTTTTCCTACAATGAGCAGTTCTTC. This encodes CASSSGTSGRFSYNEQFF.

This clonotype was observed a handful of times. The V gene is TRBV5-1, the J gene TRBJ2-1, with a possible D match to TRBD1 (6 bases). The CDR3 covers 13 residues. CDR1 is SGHRS, CDR2 YFSETQ, per germline. V gave up 2 bases and J gave up 10 bases, with 13 bases separating them. CDR3 DNA sequence: TGCGCCAGCAGCTTCGGACAGTCCCTGGAGCAGTTCTTC. Translated, it gives CASSFGQSLEQFF. Based on the CDR3 plus reference TRBV5-1 and TRBJ2-1, the full variable domain is KAGVTQTPRYLIKTRGQQVTLSCSPISGHRSVSWYQQTPGQGLQFLFEYFSETQRNKGNFPGRFSGRQFSNSRSEMNVSTLELGDSALYLCASSFGQSLEQFFGPGTRLTVL.

This clonotype was seen a handful of times. The rearrangement uses TRBV9 and TRBJ2-2; 11 nucleotides agree with TRBD2. Germline CDR1 SGDLS, CDR2 YYNGEE. The CDR3 covers 15 residues. The trim removed 4 bases at V and 3 bases at J, leaving 2 bases unmatched. The CDR3: CASSRSGRDTGELFF. The CDR3 bases are TGTGCCAGCAGCCGTAGCGGGAGGGACACCGGGGAGCTGTTTTTT.

This clonotype has at least ten counts. The chain employs TRBV12-3 or TRBV12-4 and TRBJ1-2, with D unclear. The CDR3 runs 15 residues. The V end lost 6 bases, the J end lost 4 bases, and 18 bases lay between the germline ends. This CDR3 is CASSLRSRTVYGYTF. DNA of the CDR3: TGTGCCAGCAGCCTAAGGTCCAGGACGGTCTATGGCTACACCTTC.

This clonotype was seen repeatedly, ten times or more. In DNA, the CDR3 is TGCGCCAGCATGATCTCGGGGGCGGCGGAGACCCAGTACTTC. As protein: CASMISGAAETQYF. J is TRBJ2-5 and V is TRBV5-1; either TRBD1 or TRBD2 may fit D (6 bases each). Germline CDR1 reads SGHRS; CDR2 reads YFSETQ. With 6 bases removed from V and 5 bases from J, the gap between germline ends came to 17 bases. CDR3 size: 14 residues.

This clonotype was seen ten or more times. The gene calls are TRBV9 and TRBJ2-1, with TRBD2 identical over 8 bases. CDR3 length: 16 residues. V lost 4 bases and J lost 4; bases outside the gene matches: 10. CDR1 and CDR2 (germline): SGDLS, YYNGEE. This chain's CDR3 is CASSIRAGVSYNEQFF. CDR3 nucleotide sequence: TGTGCCAGCAGCATACGAGCGGGAGTAAGTTACAATGAGCAGTTCTTC.

This clonotype was found many times. The rearrangement links TRBV28 to TRBJ2-1; 7 bases line up with TRBD1. The CDR3 has 14 residues. Germline V gives CDR1 MDHEN, CDR2 SYDVKM. The trim removed 6 bases at V and 4 bases at J, leaving 6 bases unmatched. CDR3 sequence (DNA): TGTGCCAGCAGCATGGGACAGTCTTACAATGAGCAGTTCTTC. Amino acids: CASSMGQSYNEQFF.

This clonotype was seen ten or more times. The chain is built from TRBV7-9 and TRBJ2-7; D unclear. The V end was cut by 5 bases, the J end by 1 base, with 18 bases between. The CDR3 is 16 amino acids. Germline V CDR1 and CDR2: SEHNR, FQNEAQ (reference sequence). CDR3: CASSPRQVVPSYEQYF. CDR3 DNA sequence: TGTGCCAGCAGCCCCCGGCAGGTGGTTCCTTCCTACGAGCAGTACTTC. The whole variable domain, filled in from reference TRBV7-9 and TRBJ2-7, reads DTGVSQNPRHKITKRGQNVTFRCDPISEHNRLYWYRQTLGQGPEFLTYFQNEAQLEKSRLLSDRFSAERPKGSFSTLEIQRTEQGDSAMYLCASSPRQVVPSYEQYFGPGTRLTVT.

The rearrangement links TRBV15 to TRBJ2-2, with D unresolved. Germline-derived CDR1 and CDR2 are LNHNV and YYDKDF (reference sequence). Trimming removed 0 bases from V and 1 base from J, with 12 bases in between. The CDR3 consists of 17 residues. DNA for the CDR3: TGTGCCACCAGCAGAGATAAGGCGAGTCTGAACACCGGGGAGCTGTTTTTT. Translated: CATSRDKASLNTGELFF. The full variable domain, in which reference TRBV15 and TRBJ2-2 provide the parts outside the CDR3, is DAMVIQNPRYQVTQFGKPVTLSCSQTLNHNVMYWYQQKSSQAPKLLFHYYDKDFNNEADTPDNFQSRRPNTSFCFLDIRSPGLGDTAMYLCATSRDKASLNTGELFFGEGSRLTVL.

This clonotype was seen ten or more times. J is TRBJ1-2 and V is TRBV4-1; D remains unclear. In germline, CDR1 is MGHRA, CDR2 YSYEKL. The V end lost 0 bases, the J end lost 2 bases, and 4 bases lay between the germline ends. The CDR3 has 13 residues. For the CDR3, the DNA is TGCGCCAGCAGCCAAGAATCGAACTATGGCTACACCTTC. Residues: CASSQESNYGYTF.

This clonotype was detected ten times or more. The chain is built from TRBV11-2 and TRBJ2-2; D unresolved. CDR1 SGHAT and CDR2 FQNNGV come from the germline V gene. This CDR3 has 15 residues. V was cut by 5 bases and J by 0 bases, with 10 bases left in between. DNA for the CDR3: TGTGCCAGCAGCCCATTGTTCGCGAACACCGGGGAGCTGTTTTTT. It translates to CASSPLFANTGELFF.

Ten or more counts support this clonotype. The V call is TRBV7-3, the J call TRBJ2-1; 9 bases are a match to TRBD1. The CDR3 is made up of 15 amino acids. The germline V gene encodes CDR1 SGHTA and CDR2 FQGTGA. Germline trimming cut 3 bases from V and 7 bases from J; bases unmatched to any gene: 7. DNA for the CDR3: TGTGCCAGCAGCTTGGGGACAGGGACATGGAATGAGCAGTTCTTC. This sequence encodes CASSLGTGTWNEQFF. The full variable domain, completed using reference TRBV7-3 and TRBJ2-1, is GAGVSQTPSNKVTEKGKYVELRCDPISGHTALYWYRQSLGQGPEFLIYFQGTGAADDSGLPNDRFFAVRPEGSVSTLKIQRTERGDSAVYLCASSLGTGTWNEQFFGPGTRLTVL.

At least ten counts were recorded for this clonotype. CDR3 loop: CASSGVIGANVLTF. The CDR3 DNA follows: TGTGCCAGCAGCGGAGTCATCGGGGCCAACGTCCTGACTTTC. The rearrangement joins TRBV9 to TRBJ2-6; D remains ambiguous. The CDR3 consists of 14 residues. CDR1 and CDR2 (germline): SGDLS, YYNGEE. V was clipped by 3 bases and J by 4 bases, with 8 bases between them. The full variable domain, with the rest looked up from reference TRBV9 and TRBJ2-6, is DSGVTQTPKHLITATGQRVTLRCSPRSGDLSVYWYQQSLDQGLQFLIQYYNGEERAKGNILERFSAQQFPDLHSELNLSSLELGDSALYFCASSGVIGANVLTFGAGSRLTVL.

The table lists this clonotype with many counts. This sequence joins TRBV7-3 and TRBJ2-3; unclear D gene. This CDR3 region has 14 residues. V was clipped by 8 bases and J by 1 base, with 13 bases between them. From germline, CDR1 is SGHTA and CDR2 FQGTGA. The CDR3 sequence is CASATGFGTDTQYF. The DNA for the CDR3 is TGTGCCAGCGCTACGGGTTTTGGCACAGATACGCAGTATTTT.

This clonotype has a count of ten or more. The chain uses TRBV2 and TRBJ1-4; no definite D call. CDR1 and CDR2 from the germline V gene are SNHLY and FYNNEI. This CDR3 is 15 amino acids long. Trimming removed 3 bases at V and 4 bases at J, with 12 bases between. CDR3 nucleotide sequence: TGTGCCAGCAGTGATCTACAGAGTAATAATGAAAAACTGTTTTTT. Its translation is CASSDLQSNNEKLFF.

The chain joins TRBV28 to TRBJ2-1; tentative D call: TRBD1 (6 bases). The CDR3 is 13 amino acids. Germline V gene data show CDR1 as MDHEN and CDR2 as SYDVKM. V was cut by 2 bases and J by 6 bases, with 8 bases left in between. The CDR3 here is CASSLRDINEQFF. CDR3 DNA: TGTGCCAGCAGTTTAAGGGACATCAATGAGCAGTTCTTC.